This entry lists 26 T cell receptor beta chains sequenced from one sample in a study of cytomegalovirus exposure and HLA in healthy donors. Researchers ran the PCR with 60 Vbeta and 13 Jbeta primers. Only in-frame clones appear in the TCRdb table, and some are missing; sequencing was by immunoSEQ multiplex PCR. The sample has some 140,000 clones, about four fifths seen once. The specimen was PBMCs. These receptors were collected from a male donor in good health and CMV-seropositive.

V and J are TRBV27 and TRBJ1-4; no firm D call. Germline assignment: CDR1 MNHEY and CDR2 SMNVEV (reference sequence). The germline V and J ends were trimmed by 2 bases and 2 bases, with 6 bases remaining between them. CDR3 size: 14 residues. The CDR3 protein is CASSLRGTNEKLFF. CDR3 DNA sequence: TGTGCCAGCAGTTTACGGGGTACTAATGAAAAACTGTTTTTT.

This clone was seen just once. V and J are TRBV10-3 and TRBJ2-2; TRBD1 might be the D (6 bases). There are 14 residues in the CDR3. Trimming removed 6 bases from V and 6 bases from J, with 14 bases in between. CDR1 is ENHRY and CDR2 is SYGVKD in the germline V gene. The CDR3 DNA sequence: TGTGCCATCAGCCTAAACAGGGATTCCGGGGAGCTGTTTTTT. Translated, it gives CAISLNRDSGELFF.

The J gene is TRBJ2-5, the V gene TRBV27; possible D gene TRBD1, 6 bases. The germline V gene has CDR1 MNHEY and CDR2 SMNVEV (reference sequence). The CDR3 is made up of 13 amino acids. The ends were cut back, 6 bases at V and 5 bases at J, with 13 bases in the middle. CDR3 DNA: TGTGCCAGCAGAAGAACAGGGCTCGAGACCCAGTACTTC. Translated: CASRRTGLETQYF.

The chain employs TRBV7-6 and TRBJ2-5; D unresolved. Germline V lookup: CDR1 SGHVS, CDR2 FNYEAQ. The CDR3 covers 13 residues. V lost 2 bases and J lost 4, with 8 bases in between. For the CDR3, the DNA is TGTGCCAGCAGCTTATCTACGAGAGAGACCCAGTACTTC. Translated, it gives CASSLSTRETQYF.

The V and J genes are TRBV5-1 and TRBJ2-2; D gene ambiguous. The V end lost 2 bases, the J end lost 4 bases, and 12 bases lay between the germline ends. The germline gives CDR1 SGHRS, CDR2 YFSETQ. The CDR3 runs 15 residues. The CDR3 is CASSFAEESTGELFF. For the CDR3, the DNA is TGCGCCAGCAGCTTCGCAGAGGAAAGCACCGGGGAGCTGTTTTTT. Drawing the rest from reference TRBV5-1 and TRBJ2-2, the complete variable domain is KAGVTQTPRYLIKTRGQQVTLSCSPISGHRSVSWYQQTPGQGLQFLFEYFSETQRNKGNFPGRFSGRQFSNSRSEMNVSTLELGDSALYLCASSFAEESTGELFFGEGSRLTVL.

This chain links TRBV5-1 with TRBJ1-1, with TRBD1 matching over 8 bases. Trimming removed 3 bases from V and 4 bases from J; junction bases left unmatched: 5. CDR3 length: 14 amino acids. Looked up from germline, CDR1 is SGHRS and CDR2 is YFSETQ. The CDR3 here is CASSSGQARTEAFF. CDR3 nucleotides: TGCGCCAGCAGCTCGGGACAGGCTCGCACTGAAGCTTTCTTT.

In DNA, the CDR3 is TGTGCCAGCAGTGAGCCGGGACTAGTGGGACTACGGCAGTACTTC. The encoded protein is CASSEPGLVGLRQYF. The J gene is TRBJ2-7, the V gene TRBV5-4; 8 bases map to TRBD2. CDR1 is SGHNT and CDR2 is YYREEE in the germline V gene (reference sequence). The length of the CDR3 is 15 residues. V lost 5 bases to trimming and J lost 9 bases; unmatched junction nucleotides: 16.

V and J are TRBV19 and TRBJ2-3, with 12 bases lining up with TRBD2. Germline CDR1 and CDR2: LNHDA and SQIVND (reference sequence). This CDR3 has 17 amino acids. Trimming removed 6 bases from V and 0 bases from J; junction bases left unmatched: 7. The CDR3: CASRQLAGGTSTDTQYF. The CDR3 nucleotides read TGTGCCAGTAGACAGCTAGCGGGGGGGACTAGCACAGATACGCAGTATTTT.

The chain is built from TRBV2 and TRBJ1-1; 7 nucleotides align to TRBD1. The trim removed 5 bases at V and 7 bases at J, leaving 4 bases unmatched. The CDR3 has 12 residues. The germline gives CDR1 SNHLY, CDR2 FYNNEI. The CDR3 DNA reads TGTGCCAGCAGTCCGGCAGGGGGTGAAGCTTTCTTT. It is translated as CASSPAGGEAFF. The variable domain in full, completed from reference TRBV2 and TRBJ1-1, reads EPEVTQTPSHQVTQMGQEVILRCVPISNHLYFYWYRQILGQKVEFLVSFYNNEISEKSEIFDDQFSVERPDGSNFTLKIRSTKLEDSAMYFCASSPAGGEAFFGQGTRLTVV.

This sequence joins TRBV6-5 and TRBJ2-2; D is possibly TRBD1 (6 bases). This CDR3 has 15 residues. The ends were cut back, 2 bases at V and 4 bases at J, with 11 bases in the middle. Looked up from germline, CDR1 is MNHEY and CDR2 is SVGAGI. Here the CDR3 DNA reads TGTGCCAGCAGTTACGCAGGGGTGGGCACCGGGGAGCTGTTTTTT. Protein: CASSYAGVGTGELFF.

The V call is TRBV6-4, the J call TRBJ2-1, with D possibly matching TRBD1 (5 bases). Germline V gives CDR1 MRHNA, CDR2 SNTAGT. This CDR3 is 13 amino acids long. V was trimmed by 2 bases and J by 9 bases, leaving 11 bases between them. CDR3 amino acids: CASSDQAQGEQFF. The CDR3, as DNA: TGTGCCAGCAGTGACCAGGCCCAGGGTGAGCAGTTCTTC.

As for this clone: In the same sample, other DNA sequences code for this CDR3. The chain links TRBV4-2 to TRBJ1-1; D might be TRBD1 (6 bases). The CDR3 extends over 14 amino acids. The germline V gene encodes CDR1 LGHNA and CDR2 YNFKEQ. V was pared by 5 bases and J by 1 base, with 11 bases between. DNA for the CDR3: TGTGCCAGCAGCGAGGGACAAAAGAACACTGAAGCTTTCTTT. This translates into CASSEGQKNTEAFF.

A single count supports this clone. The CDR3 DNA reads TGTGCCAGCAGCCCCGGACAGACCCTTAATGAAAAACTGTTTTTT. Amino acids: CASSPGQTLNEKLFF. The chain links TRBV5-8 to TRBJ1-4; TRBD1 is a possible D gene (6 bases). CDR3 length: 15 residues. Trimming removed 4 bases from V and 4 bases from J, with 14 bases in between. The germline V gene has CDR1 SGHTS and CDR2 YDEGEE.

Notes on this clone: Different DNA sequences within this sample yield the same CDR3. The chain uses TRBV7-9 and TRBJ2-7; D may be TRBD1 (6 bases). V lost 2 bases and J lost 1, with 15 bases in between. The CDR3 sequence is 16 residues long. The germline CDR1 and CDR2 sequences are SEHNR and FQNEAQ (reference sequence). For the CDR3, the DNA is TGTGCCAGCAGCTTAAGCTCCGGGACAAATTCCTACGAGCAGTACTTC. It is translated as CASSLSSGTNSYEQYF.

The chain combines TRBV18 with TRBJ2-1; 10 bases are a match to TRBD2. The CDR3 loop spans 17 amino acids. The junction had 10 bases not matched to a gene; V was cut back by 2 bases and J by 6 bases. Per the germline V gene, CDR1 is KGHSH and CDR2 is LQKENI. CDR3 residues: CASSPASGGAGGNEQFF. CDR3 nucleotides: TGTGCCAGCTCACCAGCCAGCGGGGGGGCCGGGGGCAATGAGCAGTTCTTC.

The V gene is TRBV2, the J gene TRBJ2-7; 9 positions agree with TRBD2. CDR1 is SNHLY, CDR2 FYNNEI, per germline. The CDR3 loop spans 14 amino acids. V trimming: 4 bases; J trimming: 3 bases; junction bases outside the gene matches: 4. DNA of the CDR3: TGTGCCAGCAGTGCGGCTAGCGGGGACTACGAGCAGTACTTC. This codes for CASSAASGDYEQYF.

The CDR3 nucleotides are TGTGCCAGCAGTATCGGGACTAGCGGGGCCTACAATGAGCAGTTCTTC. This translates into CASSIGTSGAYNEQFF. The chain has TRBV28 and TRBJ2-1, with TRBD2 matching over 13 bases. V lost 5 bases and J lost 2; bases outside the gene matches: 3. The CDR3 spans 16 residues. The V gene's germline CDR1 is MDHEN and CDR2 SYDVKM.

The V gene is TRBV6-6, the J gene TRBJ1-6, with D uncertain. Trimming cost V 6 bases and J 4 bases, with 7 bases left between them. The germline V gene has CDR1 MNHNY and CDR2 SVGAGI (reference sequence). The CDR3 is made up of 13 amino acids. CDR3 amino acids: CASRAEYNSPLHF. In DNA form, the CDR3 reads TGTGCCAGCAGGGCAGAATATAATTCACCCCTCCACTTT.

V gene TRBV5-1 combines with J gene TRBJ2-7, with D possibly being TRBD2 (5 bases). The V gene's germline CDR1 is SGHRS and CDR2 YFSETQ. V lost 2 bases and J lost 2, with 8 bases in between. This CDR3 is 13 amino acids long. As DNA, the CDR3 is TGCGCCAGCAGCTTTGAGGGTACCTACGAGCAGTACTTC. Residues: CASSFEGTYEQYF.

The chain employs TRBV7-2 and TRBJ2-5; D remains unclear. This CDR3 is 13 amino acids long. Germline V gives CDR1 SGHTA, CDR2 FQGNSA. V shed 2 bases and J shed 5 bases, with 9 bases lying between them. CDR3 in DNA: TGTGCCAGCAGCTTAACGCGCATCGAGACCCAGTACTTC. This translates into CASSLTRIETQYF.

CDR3 DNA: TGTGCCAGCAGTTTGACTGGGTACGAGCAGTACTTC. Translating gives CASSLTGYEQYF. The gene calls are TRBV6-1 and TRBJ2-7; D not resolved. V lost 5 bases to trimming and J lost 4 bases, with 9 bases between them. The CDR3 is made up of 12 amino acids. The germline gives CDR1 MNHNS, CDR2 SASEGT.

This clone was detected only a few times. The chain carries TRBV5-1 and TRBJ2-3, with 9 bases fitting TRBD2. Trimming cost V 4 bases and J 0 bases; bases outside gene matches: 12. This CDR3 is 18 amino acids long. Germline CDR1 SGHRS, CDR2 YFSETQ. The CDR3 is CASSLQLAGPPSTDTQYF. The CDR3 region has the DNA TGCGCCAGCAGCCTGCAGCTAGCGGGGCCTCCTAGCACAGATACGCAGTATTTT.

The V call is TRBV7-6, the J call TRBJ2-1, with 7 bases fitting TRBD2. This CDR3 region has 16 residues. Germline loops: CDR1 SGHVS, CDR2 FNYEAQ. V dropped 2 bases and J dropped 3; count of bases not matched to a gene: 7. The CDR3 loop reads CASSLIAGVDYNEQFF. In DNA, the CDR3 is TGTGCCAGCAGCTTAATTGCGGGAGTCGACTACAATGAGCAGTTCTTC. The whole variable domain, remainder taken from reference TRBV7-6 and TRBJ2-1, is GAGVSQSPRYKVTKRGQDVALRCDPISGHVSLYWYRQALGQGPEFLTYFNYEAQQDKSGLPNDRFSAERPEGSISTLTIQRTEQRDSAMYRCASSLIAGVDYNEQFFGPGTRLTVL.

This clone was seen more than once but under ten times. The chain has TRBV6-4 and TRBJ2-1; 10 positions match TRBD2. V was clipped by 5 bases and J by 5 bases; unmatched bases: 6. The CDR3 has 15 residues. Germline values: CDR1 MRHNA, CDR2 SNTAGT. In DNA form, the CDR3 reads TGTGCCAGCAGTTTTCTAGCGGGGGCCAACAATGAGCAGTTCTTC. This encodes CASSFLAGANNEQFF.

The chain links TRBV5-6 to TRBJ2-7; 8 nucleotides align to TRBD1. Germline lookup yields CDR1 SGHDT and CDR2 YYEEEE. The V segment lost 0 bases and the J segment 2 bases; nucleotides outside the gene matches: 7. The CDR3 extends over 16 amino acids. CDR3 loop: CASSLGTGTSPYEQYF. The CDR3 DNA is TGTGCCAGCAGCTTGGGGACAGGGACATCCCCCTACGAGCAGTACTTC.

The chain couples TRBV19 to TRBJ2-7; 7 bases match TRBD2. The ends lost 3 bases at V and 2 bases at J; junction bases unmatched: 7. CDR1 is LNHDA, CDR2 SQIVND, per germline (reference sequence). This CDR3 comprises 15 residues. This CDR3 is CASSIFLAETYEQYF. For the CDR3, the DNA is TGTGCCAGTAGTATTTTCCTAGCGGAGACCTACGAGCAGTACTTC.